One and the same sample provided the 28 T cell receptor beta chains below, sequenced in a study of blood T cell repertoires in COVID-19. The table came from immunoSEQ multiplex PCR; TCRdb's copy has only in-frame clones and leaves some out. Among roughly 180,000 clones, approximately 86% were seen once, and the ten largest hold approximately 2.3%. Sequencing used peripheral blood. These receptor sequences come from a man between 65 and 85 years old with active or convalescent COVID-19.

The chain carries TRBV29-1 and TRBJ1-2; a possible D gene is TRBD1 (5 bases). Germline assignment: CDR1 SQVTM and CDR2 ANQGSEA. Trimming took off 6 bases at V and 6 bases at J, with 14 bases between the two ends. The CDR3 spans 12 residues. The DNA of the CDR3 is TGCAGCGTCGACAGTGGAGAGGATGGCTACACCTTC. Translating it yields CSVDSGEDGYTF.

This clone has a handful of counts. The chain couples TRBV7-2 to TRBJ1-3; no firm D call. The CDR3 is 14 amino acids. Trimming cost V 2 bases and J 1 base, with 6 bases left between them. Germline-derived CDR1 and CDR2 are SGHTA and FQGNSA. The CDR3 DNA reads TGTGCCAGCAGCTTACAGGTTTCTGGAAACACCATATATTTT. Its translation is CASSLQVSGNTIYF. The full variable domain, completed using reference TRBV7-2 and TRBJ1-3, is GAGVSQSPSNKVTEKGKDVELRCDPISGHTALYWYRQSLGQGLEFLIYFQGNSAPDKSGLPSDRFSAERTGGSVSTLTIQRTQQEDSAVYLCASSLQVSGNTIYFGEGSWLTVV.

The rearrangement uses TRBV27 and TRBJ2-3; 9 bases line up with TRBD1. The junction had 6 bases not matched to a gene; V was cut back by 9 bases and J by 5 bases. The CDR3 sequence is 13 residues long. The V gene's germline CDR1 is MNHEY and CDR2 SMNVEV (reference sequence). CDR3 residues: CARTGGGVDTQYF. Written as DNA, the CDR3 is TGTGCCAGAACAGGGGGCGGGGTAGATACGCAGTATTTT.

This chain joins TRBV6-6 and TRBJ1-2; no firm D call. This CDR3 contains 16 residues. CDR1 is MNHNY and CDR2 is SVGAGI in the germline V gene (reference sequence). Trimming took off 7 bases at V and 1 base at J, with 19 bases between the two ends. The CDR3 nucleotides are TGTGCCAGCAACAGAGATACAACGCCTCTTAACTATGGCTACACCTTC. Its translation is CASNRDTTPLNYGYTF.

This chain links TRBV7-6 with TRBJ2-7, with 13 bases identical to TRBD2. V shed 3 bases, J shed 7 bases, and the junction held 3 bases outside the gene matches. The CDR3 totals 14 residues. Looked up from germline, CDR1 is SGHVS and CDR2 is FNYEAQ. Here the CDR3 reads CASSFGLAGVEQYF. The DNA for the CDR3 is TGTGCCAGCAGCTTTGGACTAGCGGGAGTTGAGCAGTACTTC.

The chain has TRBV30 and TRBJ1-6; no firm D call. With 0 bases removed from V and 8 bases from J, the gap between germline ends came to 11 bases. Germline lookup yields CDR1 GTSNPN and CDR2 SVGIG (reference sequence). The CDR3 runs to 14 residues. The CDR3 DNA sequence: TGTGCCTGGAGTGTAAGCCTTAGCGATTCACCCCTCCACTTT. It specifies CAWSVSLSDSPLHF.

V usage is TRBV5-1 and J usage is TRBJ2-4, with a weak D call TRBD1 (5 bases). From germline, CDR1 is SGHRS and CDR2 YFSETQ. This CDR3 comprises 15 residues. Deletions cut 0 bases from V and 1 base from J, with 8 bases between. The CDR3 spells CASSLEAGAKNIQYF. The CDR3 DNA is TGCGCCAGCAGCTTGGAGGCAGGGGCCAAAAACATTCAGTACTTC.

This sequence joins TRBV11-2 and TRBJ2-1, with 12 positions matching TRBD2. In germline, CDR1 is SGHAT, CDR2 FQNNGV. The CDR3 spans 17 residues. J lost 7 bases, V lost 1 base, and 8 bases had no gene match. CDR3: CASSLVVLAGGPNEQFF. In nucleotides, the CDR3 is TGTGCCAGCAGCTTAGTTGTCCTAGCGGGAGGGCCAAATGAGCAGTTCTTC.

The rearrangement joins TRBV9 to TRBJ1-1, with 9 nucleotides matching TRBD1. The CDR3 covers 15 residues. J was trimmed by 4 bases and V by 3 bases; bases with no gene match: 7. CDR1 and CDR2 (germline): SGDLS, YYNGEE. DNA for the CDR3: TGTGCCAGCAGCGGAGACAGGGGGGTTCTCACTGAAGCTTTCTTT. Its translation is CASSGDRGVLTEAFF.

The V gene is TRBV18, the J gene TRBJ2-1; 12 bases agree with TRBD2. V trimming: 2 bases; J trimming: 6 bases; junction bases outside the gene matches: 2. The CDR3 is made up of 15 amino acids. The germline V gene has CDR1 KGHSH and CDR2 LQKENI. The CDR3 reads CASSPASGGANEQFF. CDR3 bases: TGTGCCAGCTCACCAGCTAGCGGGGGGGCCAATGAGCAGTTCTTC. The variable domain in full, with the rest retrieved from reference TRBV18 and TRBJ2-1, is NAGVMQNPRHLVRRRGQEARLRCSPMKGHSHVYWYRQLPEEGLKFMVYLQKENIIDESGMPKERFSAEFPKEGPSILRIQQVVRGDSAAYFCASSPASGGANEQFFGPGTRLTVL.

V is TRBV5-1 and J is TRBJ2-1; the match to TRBD2 covers 14 bases. CDR1 SGHRS and CDR2 YFSETQ come from the germline V gene. CDR3 length equals 15 residues. The ends lost 0 bases at V and 10 bases at J; junction bases unmatched: 3. In DNA form, the CDR3 reads TGCGCCAGCAGCTTGGGGACTAGCGGGGGGCTAGAGCAGTTCTTC. Amino acids: CASSLGTSGGLEQFF.

V is TRBV28 and J is TRBJ1-1; TRBD1 aligns across 8 bases. There are 14 residues in the CDR3. After removal of 5 bases from V and 0 bases from J, the junction contained 2 bases not matched to a gene. Germline V gene sequence: CDR1 MDHEN, CDR2 SYDVKM. The CDR3 DNA sequence: TGTGCCAGCAGTAGGACAGGGCTGAACACTGAAGCTTTCTTT. The encoded protein is CASSRTGLNTEAFF.

This clone was counted at least ten times. V gene TRBV19 combines with J gene TRBJ2-3; 7 nucleotides align to TRBD1. V trimming: 5 bases; J trimming: 6 bases; junction bases outside the gene matches: 5. The CDR3 runs to 13 residues. Germline V gene data show CDR1 as LNHDA and CDR2 as SQIVND (reference sequence). The chain's CDR3 is CASSPTGADTQYF. In DNA form, the CDR3 reads TGTGCCAGTAGTCCCACAGGGGCCGATACGCAGTATTTT.

V is TRBV28 and J is TRBJ1-2; the D is unclear. This CDR3 has 15 residues. Trimming removed 8 bases at V and 2 bases at J, with 18 bases between. CDR1 is MDHEN, CDR2 SYDVKM, per germline. CDR3 coding DNA: TGTGCCAGCTTACCCATTAAGGGAGGGAACTATGGCTACACCTTC. Translation gives CASLPIKGGNYGYTF.

This clone occurred once. This chain uses TRBV2 with TRBJ1-3, with D possibly matching TRBD1 (6 bases). This CDR3 spans 15 amino acids. Germline V gene sequence: CDR1 SNHLY, CDR2 FYNNEI. Trimming removed 8 bases from V and 3 bases from J, with 17 bases in between. The CDR3, as DNA: TGTGCCAGCTCTGTTACAGGGTTGGGTGGAAACACCATATATTTT. This encodes CASSVTGLGGNTIYF.

The chain uses TRBV6-5 and TRBJ2-5; TRBD2 is a possible D gene (7 bases). The CDR3 is made up of 15 amino acids. V shed 0 bases and J shed 4 bases, with 12 bases lying between them. Germline V gene lookup returns CDR1 MNHEY and CDR2 SVGAGI. CDR3 amino acids: CASSYSRGAAETQYF. The CDR3 DNA reads TGTGCCAGCAGTTACTCCCGGGGGGCAGCAGAGACCCAGTACTTC.

This chain uses TRBV5-6 with TRBJ2-5; the match to TRBD2 covers 10 bases. The V gene's germline CDR1 is SGHDT and CDR2 YYEEEE. The ends lost 6 bases at V and 6 bases at J; junction bases unmatched: 8. The CDR3 has 14 residues. The CDR3 DNA reads as TGTGCCAGCAACTCCGGGACTAGCGTAAAGACCCAGTACTTC. Translation: CASNSGTSVKTQYF. Full variable domain (missing parts from reference TRBV5-6 and TRBJ2-5): DAGVTQSPTHLIKTRGQQVTLRCSPKSGHDTVSWYQQALGQGPQFIFQYYEEEERQRGNFPDRFSGHQFPNYSSELNVNALLLGDSALYLCASNSGTSVKTQYFGPGTRLLVL.

The genes are TRBV7-8 and TRBJ1-6, with TRBD1 matching over 7 bases. Trimming cost V 10 bases and J 9 bases; bases outside gene matches: 21. Per germline, CDR1 SGHVS and CDR2 FQNEAQ. This CDR3 is built from 17 residues. CDR3 DNA: TGTGCCAACACCAAAGGGGGACAGCCAATGGGGGGTTCACCCCTCCACTTT. It yields the protein CANTKGGQPMGGSPLHF.

V gene TRBV6-5 combines with J gene TRBJ2-7; 7 bases are shared with TRBD1. V shed 8 bases, J shed 5 bases, and the junction held 6 bases outside the gene matches. Germline CDR1 is MNHEY and CDR2 is SVGAGI. The CDR3 spans 12 residues. The CDR3 nucleotides read TGTGCCAGCCGGGACAGTATCCACGAGCAGTACTTC. It yields the protein CASRDSIHEQYF.

The rearrangement joins TRBV5-6 to TRBJ2-1; the D is unclear. CDR1 and CDR2 from the germline V gene are SGHDT and YYEEEE. The CDR3 is made up of 14 amino acids. V was clipped by 1 base and J by 7 bases, with 12 bases between them. CDR3 residues: CASSLSGQRNEQFF. The CDR3 nucleotides are TGTGCCAGCAGCTTGAGTGGTCAGAGGAATGAGCAGTTCTTC.

The chain recombines TRBV5-1 with TRBJ1-2, with 7 bases identical to TRBD1. V lost 0 bases, J lost 6 bases, and 11 bases stayed unmatched. The CDR3 is 16 residues long. Germline V lookup: CDR1 SGHRS, CDR2 YFSETQ. The CDR3 sequence is CASSLDRGNIWDGYTF. The CDR3 DNA is TGCGCCAGCAGCTTGGACAGGGGCAACATTTGGGATGGCTACACCTTC.

The CDR3 spells CASSATGDNTEAFF. CDR3 sequence (DNA): TGTGCCAGCAGCGCGACAGGCGATAACACTGAAGCTTTCTTT. This chain links TRBV7-9 with TRBJ1-1, with D perhaps TRBD1 (6 bases). This CDR3 region has 14 residues. The germline V gene encodes CDR1 SEHNR and CDR2 FQNEAQ (reference sequence). The V end lost 5 bases, the J end lost 2 bases, and 12 bases lay between the germline ends.

V and J are TRBV7-9 and TRBJ2-1; TRBD1 matches 7 bases. Germline-derived CDR1 and CDR2 are SEHNR and FQNEAQ (reference sequence). The CDR3 sequence is 13 residues long. V shed 7 bases, J shed 7 bases, and the junction held 7 bases outside the gene matches. As DNA, the CDR3 is TGTGCCAGCACCCTTTCCAGGGGGAATGAGCAGTTCTTC. Amino acid sequence: CASTLSRGNEQFF.

The V and J genes are TRBV4-1 and TRBJ1-6; D unresolved. Germline loops: CDR1 MGHRA, CDR2 YSYEKL. The CDR3 length is 15 residues. Trimming took off 1 base at V and 7 bases at J, with 11 bases between the two ends. The DNA for the CDR3 is TGCGCCAGCAGCCAAGGCCTAGTCCCCAATTCACCCCTCCACTTT. It yields the protein CASSQGLVPNSPLHF.

The chain couples TRBV7-9 to TRBJ2-7, with D possibly matching TRBD1 (5 bases). The V end was cut by 5 bases, the J end by 4 bases, with 9 bases between. The CDR3 consists of 12 residues. Germline values: CDR1 SEHNR, CDR2 FQNEAQ (reference sequence). Written as DNA, the CDR3 is TGTGCCAGCAGCCTGACAGAGTACGAGCAGTACTTC. It translates to CASSLTEYEQYF.

The rearrangement links TRBV18 to TRBJ2-5; a possible D gene is TRBD2 (6 bases). In germline, CDR1 is KGHSH, CDR2 LQKENI. There are 14 residues in the CDR3. Trimming removed 3 bases from V and 2 bases from J, with 10 bases in between. The CDR3 DNA reads as TGTGCCAGCTCACCGGCGGGATTACAAGAGACCCAGTACTTC. Residues: CASSPAGLQETQYF.

The V call is TRBV7-2, the J call TRBJ1-5, with 7 bases lining up with TRBD1. Germline V gives CDR1 SGHTA, CDR2 FQGNSA. The CDR3 totals 13 residues. V shed 5 bases, J shed 10 bases, and the junction held 8 bases outside the gene matches. The CDR3 region is CASSPRQGYPQHF. DNA of the CDR3: TGTGCCAGCAGCCCAAGACAGGGTTATCCCCAGCATTTT.

The chain is built from TRBV5-4 and TRBJ1-6; no clear D gene. Germline V gene data show CDR1 as SGHNT and CDR2 as YYREEE (reference sequence). The CDR3 length is 14 residues. V was clipped by 2 bases and J by 7 bases, with 10 bases between them. The CDR3 spells CASSFGGDNSPLHF. The CDR3 nucleotides read TGTGCCAGCAGCTTCGGCGGTGACAATTCACCCCTCCACTTT.